The next 4 T cell receptor beta chains were all read from a single sample in a study of blood T cell repertoires in COVID-19. Sequencing was performed with immunoSEQ multiplex PCR; in TCRdb, only in-frame clones are kept and a portion is missing. This table holds some 280,000 clones, just under 85% found once. The specimen was peripheral blood. These receptors all stem from a woman in her 50s with active or convalescent COVID-19.

The sample holds one count of this clone. The chain couples TRBV27 to TRBJ2-1; D is unclear. Germline V CDR1 and CDR2: MNHEY, SMNVEV (reference sequence). V was shortened by 2 bases and J by 7 bases, with 15 bases between the two germline ends. The CDR3 is 15 amino acids. CDR3 protein: CASSLDFSQWNEQFF. CDR3 nucleotides: TGTGCCAGCAGTTTAGACTTCTCGCAGTGGAATGAGCAGTTCTTC.

Comment on this clone: The same CDR3 arises from other DNA sequences in this sample as well. The rearrangement uses TRBV28 and TRBJ1-1, with a weak D call TRBD1 (6 bases). Germline assignment: CDR1 MDHEN and CDR2 SYDVKM. This CDR3 has 14 residues. V was clipped by 5 bases and J by 2 bases, with 12 bases between them. The CDR3 nucleotides read TGTGCCAGCAGTCCCAGGGGCTTTAACACTGAAGCTTTCTTT. This gives the protein CASSPRGFNTEAFF.

This clone is a singleton in its sample. The chain is built from TRBV4-2 and TRBJ2-2; the D gene is possibly TRBD2 (6 bases). Between the trimmed V and J ends, which lost 5 bases and 5 bases, there was a span of 18 bases. The CDR3 totals 16 residues. CDR1 is LGHNA, CDR2 YNFKEQ, per germline. CDR3 loop: CASSSLTGVRTGELFF. CDR3 in DNA: TGTGCCAGCAGCTCGCTCACGGGAGTCAGGACCGGGGAGCTGTTTTTT.

This clone appeared a single time. The chain recombines TRBV28 with TRBJ1-6, with a tentative D call TRBD1 (6 bases). Germline V lookup: CDR1 MDHEN, CDR2 SYDVKM. The CDR3 spans 14 residues. V was shortened by 1 base and J by 6 bases, with 7 bases between the two germline ends. This chain's CDR3 is CASSLLQGNSPLHF. The CDR3 DNA is TGTGCCAGCAGTTTATTACAGGGTAATTCACCCCTCCACTTT.